The 7 T cell receptor beta chains below all came from one sample that was sequenced in a study of shared clonotypes between healthy human individuals. Libraries were prepared by immunoSEQ multiplex PCR; TCRdb keeps only in-frame clonotypes and omits some of them. The data hold over a million clones, with around 98.5% observed a single time. Sequencing was carried out using naive CD4+ T cells sorted from blood. The sample's subset: CD45RA+ positively selected. The receptors derive from a man aged 30 to 39 in good health.

The chain employs TRBV7-9 and TRBJ2-2; TRBD2 agrees at 10 bases. The CDR3 length is 18 residues. Germline V gene sequence: CDR1 SEHNR, CDR2 FQNEAQ (reference sequence). Trimming took 3 bases from V and 0 from J; bases not matched to a gene: 7. The CDR3 protein is CASSFTPSGSPNTGELFF. DNA for the CDR3: TGTGCCAGCAGCTTTACTCCTAGCGGGAGTCCGAACACCGGGGAGCTGTTTTTT.

In this sample, this clone turned up once. The chain uses TRBV5-1 and TRBJ2-1; D may be TRBD1 or TRBD2 (5 bases each). The V end lost 2 bases, the J end lost 4 bases, and 13 bases lay between the germline ends. The CDR3 has 15 residues. The germline gives CDR1 SGHRS, CDR2 YFSETQ. CDR3 residues: CASSFSGTEYNEQFF. CDR3 coding DNA: TGCGCCAGCAGCTTTTCCGGGACGGAGTACAATGAGCAGTTCTTC.

The chain has TRBV18 and TRBJ2-1; TRBD2 might be the D (5 bases). The CDR3 sequence is 13 residues long. The germline gives CDR1 KGHSH, CDR2 LQKENI. With 0 bases removed from V and 8 bases from J, the gap between germline ends came to 8 bases. The CDR3 DNA is TGTGCCAGCTCACCACCGAGTAGCGATGAGCAGTTCTTC. As protein: CASSPPSSDEQFF.

The gene calls are TRBV5-1 and TRBJ2-7; D ambiguous. Germline loops: CDR1 SGHRS, CDR2 YFSETQ. The CDR3 consists of 12 residues. V gave up 0 bases and J gave up 5 bases, with 6 bases separating them. CDR3 nucleotide sequence: TGCGCCAGCAGCTTGGTACGCAACGAGCAGTACTTC. The encoded protein is CASSLVRNEQYF.

This chain joins TRBV28 and TRBJ2-7; D gene uncertain. Germline CDR1 reads MDHEN; CDR2 reads SYDVKM. The ends were cut back, 6 bases at V and 2 bases at J, with 11 bases in the middle. CDR3 length: 13 amino acids. Here the CDR3 reads CASSQSPAYEQYF. Written as DNA, the CDR3 is TGTGCCAGCAGCCAGAGCCCCGCCTACGAGCAGTACTTC.

The chain links TRBV9 to TRBJ2-2, with TRBD2 as a possible D gene (7 bases). V lost 4 bases and J lost 2, with 18 bases in between. Germline V gene sequence: CDR1 SGDLS, CDR2 YYNGEE. This CDR3 spans 17 amino acids. The chain's CDR3 is CASSLDRGGYNTGELFF. Here the CDR3 DNA reads TGTGCCAGCAGCCTCGATAGGGGGGGATATAACACCGGGGAGCTGTTTTTT. Complete variable domain (other parts from reference TRBV9 and TRBJ2-2): DSGVTQTPKHLITATGQRVTLRCSPRSGDLSVYWYQQSLDQGLQFLIQYYNGEERAKGNILERFSAQQFPDLHSELNLSSLELGDSALYFCASSLDRGGYNTGELFFGEGSRLTVL.

The V and J genes are TRBV6-5 and TRBJ2-7; D is unresolved. V was clipped by 8 bases and J by 2 bases, with 10 bases between them. The CDR3 length is 12 residues. Germline CDR1 reads MNHEY; CDR2 reads SVGAGI. Here the CDR3 reads CASRRVPYEQYF. The DNA for the CDR3 is TGTGCCAGCCGCCGGGTCCCCTACGAGCAGTACTTC.